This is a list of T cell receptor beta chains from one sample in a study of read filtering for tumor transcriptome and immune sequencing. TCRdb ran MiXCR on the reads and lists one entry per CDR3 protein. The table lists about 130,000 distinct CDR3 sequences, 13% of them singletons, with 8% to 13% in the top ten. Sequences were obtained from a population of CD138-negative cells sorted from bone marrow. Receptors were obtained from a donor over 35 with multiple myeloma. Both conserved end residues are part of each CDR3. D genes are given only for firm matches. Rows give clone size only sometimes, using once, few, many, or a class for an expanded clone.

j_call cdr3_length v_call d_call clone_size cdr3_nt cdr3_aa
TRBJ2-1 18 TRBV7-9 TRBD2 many TGTGCCAGCTCTTGGACTAGCGGGGATCTCCACTCCTACAATGAGCAGTTCTTC CASSWTSGDLHSYNEQFF
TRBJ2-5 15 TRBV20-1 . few TGCAGTGCCCCACCGGCGGCCACCACCCAAGAGACCCAGTACTTC CSAPPAATTQETQYF
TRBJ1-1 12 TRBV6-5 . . TGTGCCAGCACTGGACAGCAGTCTGAAGCTTTCTTT CASTGQQSEAFF
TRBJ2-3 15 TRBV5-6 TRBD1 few TGTGCCAGCGGAAAAGACAGGGGCATCACAGATACGCAGTATTTT CASGKDRGITDTQYF
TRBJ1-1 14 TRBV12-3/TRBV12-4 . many TGTGCCAGCAGTTTAACACAGGGTTCCACTGAAGCTTTCTTT CASSLTQGSTEAFF
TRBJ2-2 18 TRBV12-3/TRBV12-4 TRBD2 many TGTGCCAGCCGGCAGGACCCGAGACTAGCGGGGAACACCGGGGAGCTGTTTTTT CASRQDPRLAGNTGELFF
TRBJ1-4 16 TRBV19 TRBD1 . TGTGCCAGTAGTACGCCACCGGGACAGGTAGACGAAAAACTGTTTTTT CASSTPPGQVDEKLFF
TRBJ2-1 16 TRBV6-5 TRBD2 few TGTGCCAGCAGTCCCACGGGGGGGTTCCCAGGCGGTGAGCAGTTCTTC CASSPTGGFPGGEQFF
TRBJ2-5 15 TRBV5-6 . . TGTGCCAGCAGCTTCGTCCGGGGGGCCCAAGAGACCCAGTACTTC CASSFVRGAQETQYF
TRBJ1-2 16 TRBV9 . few TGTGCCAGCAGCGTAGCTATAGACACCGCTAACTATGGCTACACCTTC CASSVAIDTANYGYTF
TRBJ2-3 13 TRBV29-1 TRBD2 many TGCAGCGCCGAACGGGGGGGCACAGATACGCAGTATTTT CSAERGGTDTQYF
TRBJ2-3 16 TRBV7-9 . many TGTGCCAGCAGTTTAGGGTCATCTACGAGCACAGATACGCAGTATTTT CASSLGSSTSTDTQYF
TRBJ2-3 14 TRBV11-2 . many TGTGCCAGCACCCTGCTCCGTAGCAGCGATACGCAGTATTTT CASTLLRSSDTQYF
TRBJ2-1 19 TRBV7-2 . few TGTGCCAGCAGCTTCGGGTGGGATAGTCGTCGAAGGTGCTACAATGAGCAGTTCTTC CASSFGWDSRRRCYNEQFF
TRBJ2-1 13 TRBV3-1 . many TGTGCCAGCAGCCAAGCGGGGACTAATGAGCAGTTCTTC CASSQAGTNEQFF